This T cell receptor (beta chain) is from a study of OX40 agonist ivuxolimab in advanced cancers. Background on the study: In this cohort, patients received ivuxolimab, an agonistic anti-OX40 (CD134) antibody.

Sequencing used immunoSEQ multiplex PCR; TCRdb keeps in-frame clones, though not all of them. The sample carries approximately 130,000 clones, about 92% recorded once. V was shortened by 6 bases and J by 8 bases, with 16 bases between the two germline ends. The CDR3 is 13 residues long. Germline V gene data show CDR1 as MRHNA and CDR2 as SNTAGT. The investigators sampled blood at baseline, at cycle 4 day 1, and at cycle 7 day 1. The receptor comes from an adult with an advanced solid tumor such as melanoma, head and neck, liver or kidney cancer. This rearrangement joins TRBV6-4 to TRBJ1-2, with a tentative D call TRBD1 (5 bases). Sample: CD4+ or CD8+ T cells sorted from blood, taken in a trial of the OX40 agonist ivuxolimab. The CDR3 loop is CASRDQGSRGYTF. DNA for the CDR3: TGTGCCAGCAGGGACCAGGGTTCTAGAGGCTACACCTTC.